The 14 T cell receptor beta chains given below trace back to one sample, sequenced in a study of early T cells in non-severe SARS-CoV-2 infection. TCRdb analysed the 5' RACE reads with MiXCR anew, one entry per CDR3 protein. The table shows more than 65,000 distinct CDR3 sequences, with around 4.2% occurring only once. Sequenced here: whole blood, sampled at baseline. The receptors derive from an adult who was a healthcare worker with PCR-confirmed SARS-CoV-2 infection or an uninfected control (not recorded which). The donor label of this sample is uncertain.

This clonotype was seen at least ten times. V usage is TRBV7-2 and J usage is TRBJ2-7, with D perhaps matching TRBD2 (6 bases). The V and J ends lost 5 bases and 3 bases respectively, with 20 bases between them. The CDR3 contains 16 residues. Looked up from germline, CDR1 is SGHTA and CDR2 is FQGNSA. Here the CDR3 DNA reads TGTGCCAGCAGCCCCACGTCGGGGACTCCCGGCTACGAGCAGTACTTC. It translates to CASSPTSGTPGYEQYF.

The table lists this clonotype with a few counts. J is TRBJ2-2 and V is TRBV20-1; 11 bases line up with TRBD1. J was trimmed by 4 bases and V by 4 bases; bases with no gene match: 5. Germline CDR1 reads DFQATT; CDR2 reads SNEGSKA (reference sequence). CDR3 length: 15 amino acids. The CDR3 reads CSAMGQGVRTGELFF. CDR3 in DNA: TGCAGTGCTATGGGACAGGGGGTCCGCACCGGGGAGCTGTTTTTT.

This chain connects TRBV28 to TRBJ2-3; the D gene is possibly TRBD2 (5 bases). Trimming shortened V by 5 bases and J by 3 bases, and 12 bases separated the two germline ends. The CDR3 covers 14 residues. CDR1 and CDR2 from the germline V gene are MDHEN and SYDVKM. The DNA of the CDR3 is TGTGCCAGCAGTAATTACAGAGGGACAGATACGCAGTATTTT. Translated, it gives CASSNYRGTDTQYF.

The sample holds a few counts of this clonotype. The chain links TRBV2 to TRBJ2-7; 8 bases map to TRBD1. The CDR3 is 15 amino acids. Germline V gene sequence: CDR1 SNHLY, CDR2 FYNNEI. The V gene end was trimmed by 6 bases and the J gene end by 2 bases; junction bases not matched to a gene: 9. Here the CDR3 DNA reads TGTGCCAGCAGCCTTACCAAGACAGGGGCCTACGAGCAGTACTTC. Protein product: CASSLTKTGAYEQYF.

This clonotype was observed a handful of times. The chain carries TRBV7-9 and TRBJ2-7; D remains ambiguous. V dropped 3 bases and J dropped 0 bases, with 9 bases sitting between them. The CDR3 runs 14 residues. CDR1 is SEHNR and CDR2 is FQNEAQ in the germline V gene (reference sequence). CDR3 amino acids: CASSFSLTSYEQYF. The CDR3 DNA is TGTGCCAGCAGCTTTAGCCTAACCTCCTACGAGCAGTACTTC.

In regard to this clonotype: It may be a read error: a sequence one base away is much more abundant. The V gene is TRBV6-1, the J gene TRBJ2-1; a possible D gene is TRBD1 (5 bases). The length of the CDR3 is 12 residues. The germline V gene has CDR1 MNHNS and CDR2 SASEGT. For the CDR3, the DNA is TGTACCAGCTCCCAGGGTTCCAATGAGCAGTTCTTC. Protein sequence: CTSSQGSNEQFF.

The DNA for the CDR3 is TGTGCCAGCAGCCACCCCGGGAGATCACCCCTCCACTTT. It yields the protein CASSHPGRSPLHF. This chain joins TRBV3-1 and TRBJ1-6; D is unclear. The V and J ends lost 3 bases and 10 bases respectively, with 10 bases between them. The length of the CDR3 is 13 residues. Looked up from germline, CDR1 is LGHDT and CDR2 is YNNKEL (reference sequence).

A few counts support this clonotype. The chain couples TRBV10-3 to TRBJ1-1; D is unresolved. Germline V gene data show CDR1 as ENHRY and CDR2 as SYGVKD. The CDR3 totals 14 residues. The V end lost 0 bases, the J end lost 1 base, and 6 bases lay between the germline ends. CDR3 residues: CAISESEENTEAFF. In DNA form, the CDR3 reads TGTGCCATCAGTGAGTCGGAGGAGAACACTGAAGCTTTCTTT.

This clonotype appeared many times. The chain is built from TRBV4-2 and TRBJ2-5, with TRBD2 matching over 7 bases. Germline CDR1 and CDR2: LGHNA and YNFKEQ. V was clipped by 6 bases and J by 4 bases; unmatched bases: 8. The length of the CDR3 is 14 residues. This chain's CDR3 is CASSLSGSGETQYF. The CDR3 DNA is TGTGCCAGCAGTCTTAGCGGGTCCGGAGAGACCCAGTACTTC.

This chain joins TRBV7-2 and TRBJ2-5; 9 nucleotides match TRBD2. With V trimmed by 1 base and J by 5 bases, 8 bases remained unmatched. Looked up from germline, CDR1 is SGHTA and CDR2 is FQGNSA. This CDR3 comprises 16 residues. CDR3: CASSLGPSGVGETQYF. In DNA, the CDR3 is TGTGCCAGCAGCTTAGGCCCTAGCGGGGTAGGGGAGACCCAGTACTTC.

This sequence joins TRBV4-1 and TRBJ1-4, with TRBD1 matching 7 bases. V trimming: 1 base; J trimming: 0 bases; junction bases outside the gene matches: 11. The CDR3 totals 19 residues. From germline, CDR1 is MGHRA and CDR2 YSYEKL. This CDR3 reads CASSQALSGQAATNEKLFF. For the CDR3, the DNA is TGCGCCAGCAGCCAAGCCCTATCCGGACAGGCTGCAACTAATGAAAAACTGTTTTTT.

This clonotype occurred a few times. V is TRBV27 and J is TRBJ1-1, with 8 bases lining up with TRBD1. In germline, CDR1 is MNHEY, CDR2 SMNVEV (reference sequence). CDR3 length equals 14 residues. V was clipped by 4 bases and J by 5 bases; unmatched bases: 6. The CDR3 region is CASSSPRDRTEAFF. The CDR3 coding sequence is TGTGCCAGCAGTTCTCCCCGGGACAGGACTGAAGCTTTCTTT.

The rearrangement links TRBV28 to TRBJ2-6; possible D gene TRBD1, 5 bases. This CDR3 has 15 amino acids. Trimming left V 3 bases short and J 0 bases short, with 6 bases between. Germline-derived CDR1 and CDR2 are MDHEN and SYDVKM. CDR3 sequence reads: CASSLTASGANVLTF. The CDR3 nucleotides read TGTGCCAGCAGTTTGACAGCCTCTGGGGCCAACGTCCTGACTTTC.

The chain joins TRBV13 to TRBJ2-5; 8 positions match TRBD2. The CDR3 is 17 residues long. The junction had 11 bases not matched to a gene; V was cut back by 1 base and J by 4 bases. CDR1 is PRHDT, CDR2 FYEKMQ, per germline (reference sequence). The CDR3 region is CASSLAISGAKGETQYF. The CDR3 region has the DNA TGTGCCAGCAGCTTAGCGATTAGCGGGGCTAAGGGAGAGACCCAGTACTTC.